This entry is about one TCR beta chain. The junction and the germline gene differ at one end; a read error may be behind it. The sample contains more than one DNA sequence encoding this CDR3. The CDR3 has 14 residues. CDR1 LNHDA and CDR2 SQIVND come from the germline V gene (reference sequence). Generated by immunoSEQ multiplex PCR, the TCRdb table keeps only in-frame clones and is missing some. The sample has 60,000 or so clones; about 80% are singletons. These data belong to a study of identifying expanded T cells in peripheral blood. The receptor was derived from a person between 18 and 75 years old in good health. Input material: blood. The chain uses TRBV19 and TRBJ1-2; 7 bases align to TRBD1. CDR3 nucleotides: TGTGCCAGTAAGAACCGGGACAGTTCCTATGGCTACACCTTT. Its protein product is CASKNRDSSYGYTF.